This T cell receptor beta chain was documented in a study of CD8+ T cells in alopecia areata. Study conclusions and caveats: Normal scalp showed lower clonality than lesional scalp, especially alopecia totalis/universalis.

CDR1 is WSHSY, CDR2 SAAADI, per germline. The CDR3 loop spans 16 amino acids. V trimming: 1 base; J trimming: 1 base; junction bases outside the gene matches: 5. RNA, once extracted, was reverse transcribed into cDNA for use as the sequencing template. TCRdb's table, derived via immunoSEQ multiplex PCR, lists solely in-frame clones and lacks some. In the table there are 90,000 to 130,000 clones, 55% to 75% of which are singletons. Worth noting for this clone: Its matching antigen is unknown.

This chain links TRBV10-2 with TRBJ2-3, with 7 bases that match TRBD2. The receptor was derived from a human donor in good health. The sequenced sample consisted of CD8+ T cells sorted from blood. CDR3 protein: CASSEFLAARTDTQYF. CDR3 coding DNA: TGCGCCAGCAGTGAGTTTCTAGCGGCACGCACAGATACGCAGTATTTT.